This T cell receptor (beta chain) was observed in a study of identical twins (dated by TCRdb to the mid-2010s). Background on the whole study: The study deep-sequenced TCR alpha and beta repertoires from monozygotic twins, unrelated adults of various ages and cord blood to test whether fetal clonotypes persist. To rule out contamination, the twin experiments were replicated at different times with different library preparation protocols.

In the germline V gene (reference sequence), CDR1 corresponds to LGHDT and CDR2 to YNNKEL. There are 16 amino acids in the CDR3, from cysteine to phenylalanine inclusive. CDR3 DNA only is kept here, 48 bases in frame from base 1. Trimming accounts for 6 bases at V and 4 bases at J, while the number of junction bases matched to no gene is 6. Every donor was a healthy Caucasian. The twin cohort comprised three pairs of female monozygotic twins, all aged roughly 18 to 29 years. Peripheral blood mononuclear cells were used as the source from which RNA for TCR libraries was isolated. The library was obtained by 5' RACE. Sequencing instrument: Illumina HiSeq 2000. A universal primer binding site was introduced by template switching, and a unique molecular identifier was present in the final cDNA, enabling accurate counting of TCR cDNA molecules. Specific primers in the conserved constant-segment region were used to synthesize first-strand cDNA for the TCR alpha and beta chains. To control for contamination, every cDNA library was double barcoded, receiving both a SMART-Mk sample barcode and Illumina barcodes. TruSeq adapter sequences and Illumina sample barcodes were added in two successive PCR steps. The Illumina HiSeq platform was used with custom primers to sequence TCR alpha and beta cDNA libraries. Per the original workflow: Unique molecular identifiers were extracted from raw reads with MiGEC, and CDR3 positions were determined with MiXCR. Recombination models were inferred per individual with the repgenHMM and IGoR tools using an EM algorithm. Shared clonotype analysis was performed with the tcR package in R, normalizing sharing by the product of cloneset sizes. Out-of-frame nonproductive sequences were analyzed to study raw recombination free of thymic and clonal selection effects. Using fastp at Q25 and MiXCR, TCRdb reprocessed the public reads and kept productive beta chains. Under each unique CDR3 protein, matching rows form one entry showing the most common genes and DNA. Here the V and J calls rest on TCRdb's processing, not on the authors' analysis. Within this sample are nearly 900,000 distinct CDR3 sequences, with roughly 12% of them counted one time only. About 1.5% of the sample belongs to the ten largest clones.

The paper as a whole reports these results and caveats: Abundant cord blood beta clonotypes carried fewer insertions; young adult naive repertoires showed a weaker similar trend, while memory repertoires showed none. The excess sharing between twins in beta out-of-frame sequences was weaker because fewer shared sequences reduced the signal-to-noise ratio. Compared with coincidental sharing between unrelated individuals, an excess of low generation-probability sequences was observed among out-of-frame TCR alpha sequences shared between twins. Invariant T cells such as MAIT and iNKT could partly confound zero-insertion analyses, though diverse VJ usage argued against this for most clonotypes. Out-of-frame TCR alpha sharing in monozygotic twins was systematically underestimated by recombination models, whereas sharing between unrelated individuals was in agreement with the recombination models. Because the same donors could not be followed over many years, conclusions were based on cross-sectional statistical analysis.

This clonotype occurred a few times. The specificity of this receptor is unknown. Base qualities are not recorded, but no much larger clone differs from it by a single base. These data are also associated with another study on yellow fever vaccine responses in identical twins. That second report states: According to the authors, the vaccine-induced T cell response in identical twins seemed to be partly convergent and partly specific to each individual. The study precisely tracked vaccine-responding T cell clones in identical twins.

The V and J genes are TRBV3-1 and TRBJ2-6; the central 10 bases match TRBD1. The sequenced sample consisted of PBMCs. The sequence derives from a young woman in good health. The encoded CDR3 is CASRRQGASGANVLTF. The nucleotides are TGTGCCAGCAGAAGACAGGGGGCATCGGGGGCCAACGTCCTGACTTTC.